What follows are 6 T cell receptor beta chains derived from one specimen sequenced in a study of human T cells and chemical hapten exposure. The time point here: patch test 1, 2 weeks after DPC sensitization. The treatment was: therapeutic diphenylcyclopropenone sensitization with weekly scalp DPC. TCRdb analysed the RACE reads with MiXCR anew, one entry per CDR3 protein. The sample lists approximately 110,000 distinct CDR3 sequences, 9.5% to 11% occurring once. Material: whole blood, obtained in connection with sensitization to the hapten diphenylcyclopropenone (DPC). These receptors all come from a woman between 35 and 50 years old with alopecia areata. Some clones in this sample may be carry-over from other donors' samples.

This clonotype was counted between two and nine times. The chain joins TRBV30 to TRBJ1-5, with TRBD1 matching over 7 bases. Looked up from germline, CDR1 is GTSNPN and CDR2 is SVGIG (reference sequence). With 2 bases clipped from V and 2 bases from J, the junction kept 6 bases outside the gene matches. The CDR3 has 15 residues. The DNA for the CDR3 is TGTGCCTGGAGTTCCACCGGGACAGGCAATCAGCCCCAGCATTTT. It yields the protein CAWSSTGTGNQPQHF.

In its sample, this clonotype was seen a few times. The chain joins TRBV6-5 to TRBJ2-6; the match to TRBD1 covers 9 bases. Germline V gene lookup returns CDR1 MNHEY and CDR2 SVGAGI. The CDR3 extends over 17 amino acids. The junction had 3 bases not matched to a gene; V was cut back by 2 bases and J by 1 base. The CDR3 protein is CASSYRTGASGANVLTF. DNA of the CDR3: TGTGCCAGCAGTTACCGGACAGGGGCATCTGGGGCCAACGTCCTGACTTTC.

This clonotype showed up many times. This sequence joins TRBV18 and TRBJ2-1; D call uncertain. Germline-derived CDR1 and CDR2 are KGHSH and LQKENI. V was clipped by 3 bases and J by 7 bases, with 7 bases between them. CDR3 size: 12 residues. DNA of the CDR3: TGTGCCAGCTCACCGAGAAGGAATGAGCAGTTCTTC. It translates to CASSPRRNEQFF.

In its sample, this clonotype was seen a few times. This chain connects TRBV6-5 to TRBJ1-1; no definite D call. The germline CDR1 and CDR2 sequences are MNHEY and SVGAGI. With 0 bases removed from V and 1 base from J, the gap between germline ends came to 6 bases. The CDR3 sequence is 14 residues long. The CDR3 coding sequence is TGTGCCAGCAGTTACTCCCAGAGGAACACTGAAGCTTTCTTT. Translated: CASSYSQRNTEAFF.

The chain is built from TRBV20-1 and TRBJ2-3; D gene ambiguous. The CDR3 is 12 residues long. The germline V and J ends were trimmed by 6 bases and 10 bases, with 17 bases remaining between them. The germline gives CDR1 DFQATT, CDR2 SNEGSKA (reference sequence). CDR3 region: CSAFDRPLAQYF. The CDR3 nucleotides read TGCAGTGCCTTCGATCGGCCCTTGGCGCAGTATTTT.

This clonotype has only a few counts. The genes are TRBV7-2 and TRBJ1-2; TRBD1 agrees at 8 bases. Germline trimming cut 4 bases from V and 3 bases from J; bases unmatched to any gene: 4. Germline loops: CDR1 SGHTA, CDR2 FQGNSA. The length of the CDR3 is 14 residues. The CDR3 region is CASSSGQGYYGYTF. The CDR3 DNA is TGTGCCAGCAGCTCCGGACAGGGTTACTATGGCTACACCTTC.